The 17 T cell receptor beta chains presented below share a single source sample, sequenced in a study of T cells in Graves' hyperthyroidism and ophthalmopathy. From RNA transcripts, TCR beta CDR3 regions were amplified. An initial round of RT-PCR targeting the TCR CDR3 relied on the HTBI primer set. Each CDR3 protein gets one entry after TCRdb re-called the multiplex PCR reads with MiXCR. The sample yields roughly 380,000 distinct CDR3 sequences, around 14% seen once. Material: blood. The receptors come from a woman aged 60-70 years with Graves' hyperthyroidism.

This clonotype was observed at least ten times. The rearrangement links TRBV5-1 to TRBJ2-1, with D maybe TRBD1 (6 bases). Germline V lookup: CDR1 SGHRS, CDR2 YFSETQ. Trimming removed 4 bases at V and 0 bases at J, with 11 bases between. This CDR3 is built from 15 residues. For the CDR3, the DNA is TGCGCCAGCAGCATTGGACAGAGCTCCTACAATGAGCAGTTCTTC. It codes for CASSIGQSSYNEQFF.

This sequence joins TRBV6-2 or TRBV6-3 and TRBJ1-6, with 8 nucleotides matching TRBD1. Germline V gene lookup returns CDR1 MNHEY and CDR2 SVGEGT. V dropped 2 bases and J dropped 7; count of bases not matched to a gene: 4. The CDR3 has 15 residues. DNA for the CDR3: TGTGCCAGCAGTTACACACAGGGGGGGAATTCACCCCTCCACTTT. This translates into CASSYTQGGNSPLHF.

This clonotype was seen a handful of times. The gene calls are TRBV27 and TRBJ2-7; a weak D match, TRBD2 (6 bases). CDR3 length: 13 amino acids. V lost 5 bases and J 2 bases, leaving 10 bases between the germline ends. The germline V gene has CDR1 MNHEY and CDR2 SMNVEV (reference sequence). Written as DNA, the CDR3 is TGTGCCAGCAGTAGCGGGTTTGCCTACGAGCAGTACTTC. Translating it yields CASSSGFAYEQYF.

This chain connects TRBV5-4 to TRBJ1-6, with D unclear. The V end lost 4 bases, the J end lost 7 bases, and 15 bases lay between the germline ends. This CDR3 region has 15 residues. CDR1 SGHNT and CDR2 YYREEE come from the germline V gene (reference sequence). The CDR3 region is CASSTGDPDNSPLHF. For the CDR3, the DNA is TGTGCCAGCAGCACCGGAGACCCGGACAATTCACCCCTCCACTTT. Variable domain in full (rest from reference TRBV5-4 and TRBJ1-6): ETGVTQSPTHLIKTRGQQVTLRCSSQSGHNTVSWYQQALGQGPQFIFQYYREEENGRGNFPPRFSGLQFPNYSSELNVNALELDDSALYLCASSTGDPDNSPLHFGNGTRLTVT.

This clonotype was recorded at least ten times. This chain connects TRBV7-8 to TRBJ2-7, with TRBD1 identical over 7 bases. J was trimmed by 2 bases and V by 5 bases; bases with no gene match: 6. The CDR3 is 14 amino acids. Per the germline V gene, CDR1 is SGHVS and CDR2 is FQNEAQ. CDR3: CASSPRDSTYEQYF. CDR3 DNA sequence: TGTGCCAGCAGCCCCAGGGACAGTACCTACGAGCAGTACTTC.

This clonotype was counted many times. The chain combines TRBV20-1 with TRBJ2-7; D is possibly TRBD1 (6 bases). This CDR3 contains 15 residues. The ends were cut back, 5 bases at V and 1 base at J, with 18 bases in the middle. Germline-derived CDR1 and CDR2 are DFQATT and SNEGSKA (reference sequence). CDR3 amino acids: CSAAGWGQVSYEQYF. In DNA, the CDR3 is TGCAGTGCTGCAGGGTGGGGACAAGTTTCCTACGAGCAGTACTTC.

This clonotype was recorded many times. The chain combines TRBV7-9 with TRBJ2-3; D is possibly TRBD2 (6 bases). CDR1 SEHNR and CDR2 FQNEAQ come from the germline V gene (reference sequence). The CDR3 consists of 14 residues. Trimming removed 10 bases at V and 1 base at J, with 15 bases between. The CDR3 DNA reads as TGTGCCATAAACCCTAGACTAGGCACAGATACGCAGTATTTT. Translation: CAINPRLGTDTQYF.

The J gene is TRBJ2-2, the V gene TRBV11-2, with 10 positions matching TRBD1. Germline values: CDR1 SGHAT, CDR2 FQNNGV. This CDR3 is 15 amino acids long. With V trimmed by 3 bases and J by 6 bases, 4 bases remained unmatched. The CDR3 DNA sequence: TGTGCCAGCAGCTTGGCGGGACAGGGGTCCGGGGAGCTGTTTTTT. It specifies CASSLAGQGSGELFF.

This clonotype was recorded at least ten times. This rearrangement joins TRBV27 to TRBJ1-2, with D perhaps TRBD1 (5 bases). This CDR3 spans 14 amino acids. V lost 5 bases, J lost 4 bases, and 14 bases lay in between. Germline V CDR1 and CDR2: MNHEY, SMNVEV (reference sequence). CDR3 nucleotide sequence: TGTGCCAGCAGTGACCGATGGGGGACCTATGGCTACACCTTC. It yields the protein CASSDRWGTYGYTF.

This clonotype was found many times. The rearrangement uses TRBV12-3 or TRBV12-4 and TRBJ2-1, with D tentatively TRBD1 (6 bases). Trimming took 5 bases from V and 0 from J, leaving 11 bases between them. The CDR3 sequence is 15 residues long. The CDR3 loop reads CASSGQISSYNEQFF. The CDR3 nucleotides are TGTGCCAGCAGTGGACAGATAAGCTCCTACAATGAGCAGTTCTTC.

This clonotype came up many times. The V and J genes are TRBV12-3 or TRBV12-4 and TRBJ2-1; possibly TRBD1 or TRBD2 for D (5 bases each). Trimming stripped 1 base from V and 7 bases from J, with 17 bases between. This CDR3 comprises 16 residues. CDR3 DNA: TGTGCCAGCAGTTTAGGGTCCGGGGCGGGTGGGAATGAGCAGTTCTTC. The encoded protein is CASSLGSGAGGNEQFF.

This clonotype occurred many times. In nucleotides, the CDR3 is TGTGCCAGCACTAAGGACCGGTCCGAGCAGTACTTC. This translates into CASTKDRSEQYF. This chain uses TRBV2 with TRBJ2-7; D call uncertain. The germline V and J ends were trimmed by 7 bases and 6 bases, with 13 bases remaining between them. CDR1 and CDR2 (germline): SNHLY, FYNNEI. The CDR3 runs to 12 residues. Full variable domain (rest looked up from reference TRBV2 and TRBJ2-7): EPEVTQTPSHQVTQMGQEVILRCVPISNHLYFYWYRQILGQKVEFLVSFYNNEISEKSEIFDDQFSVERPDGSNFTLKIRSTKLEDSAMYFCASTKDRSEQYFGPGTRLTVT.

The V and J genes are TRBV11-2 and TRBJ2-1; 14 bases are a match to TRBD2. The length of the CDR3 is 17 residues. Germline V gene sequence: CDR1 SGHAT, CDR2 FQNNGV. The V and J ends lost 6 bases and 9 bases, in that order; junction bases with no gene match: 13. The CDR3 reads CASRGLRGTSGSGEQFF. CDR3 nucleotide sequence: TGTGCCAGCAGAGGGCTGCGAGGGACTAGCGGGAGTGGTGAGCAGTTCTTC.

In this sample, this clonotype turned up many times. V is TRBV28 and J is TRBJ1-1, with D perhaps matching TRBD1 (5 bases). The length of the CDR3 is 14 residues. V lost 6 bases and J 1 base, leaving 12 bases between the germline ends. Per germline, CDR1 MDHEN and CDR2 SYDVKM. CDR3 DNA sequence: TGTGCCAGCAGCGCTGCCGACAGGAACACTGAAGCTTTCTTT. Protein product: CASSAADRNTEAFF.

This clonotype was seen at least ten times. The genes are TRBV7-9 and TRBJ2-1; D might be TRBD1 or TRBD2, each matching 5 bases. Per germline, CDR1 SEHNR and CDR2 FQNEAQ (reference sequence). Trimming removed 5 bases at V and 7 bases at J, with 18 bases between. The CDR3 contains 15 residues. CDR3 nucleotides: TGTGCCAGCAGCCTCGGGACGGTCCACAGGAATGAGCAGTTCTTC. This sequence encodes CASSLGTVHRNEQFF.

This clonotype showed up many times. This sequence joins TRBV29-1 and TRBJ1-5; 7 bases are shared with TRBD1. Germline V gene lookup returns CDR1 SQVTM and CDR2 ANQGSEA. The CDR3 covers 14 residues. V lost 7 bases to trimming and J lost 5 bases; unmatched junction nucleotides: 11. CDR3 region: CSALSAGGDQPQHF. The CDR3 DNA follows: TGCAGCGCCCTCTCCGCAGGGGGAGATCAGCCCCAGCATTTT.

The chain couples TRBV10-3 to TRBJ1-4; D remains ambiguous. CDR1 and CDR2 from the germline V gene are ENHRY and SYGVKD. The CDR3 runs 13 residues. V gave up 10 bases and J gave up 5 bases, with 14 bases separating them. The CDR3 coding sequence is TGTGCCACCACGGAATTTACGAATGAAAAACTGTTTTTT. This gives the protein CATTEFTNEKLFF.